These 9 T cell receptor beta chains share one sample of origin, sequenced in a study of T-cell reconstitution after alpha-beta-depleted transplantation in children. Using unique molecular identifiers, the investigators prepared the TCRbeta library. One entry per CDR3 protein, called by TCRdb with MiXCR from the PCR reads. The table includes some 500,000 distinct CDR3 sequences, 15% to 20% detected once. The source material was PBMCs from the stem cell graft donor, sampled from the stem cell graft. The receptor source for this set is a human donor who donated a stem cell graft to a child with acute lymphoblastic leukemia.

This clonotype has a handful of counts. The V call is TRBV7-9, the J call TRBJ1-1; 9 bases agree with TRBD1. V shed 8 bases, J shed 4 bases, and the junction held 5 bases outside the gene matches. The CDR3 extends over 13 amino acids. Germline CDR1 reads SEHNR; CDR2 reads FQNEAQ (reference sequence). Written as DNA, the CDR3 is TGTGCCAGCGGGGACAGGGTCCCCACTGAAGCTTTCTTT. Translation: CASGDRVPTEAFF.

A few counts support this clonotype. The chain has TRBV20-1 and TRBJ2-7; TRBD1 aligns across 7 bases. V trimming: 0 bases; J trimming: 5 bases; junction bases outside the gene matches: 7. Germline CDR1 and CDR2: DFQATT and SNEGSKA (reference sequence). This CDR3 spans 14 amino acids. The CDR3 DNA follows: TGCAGTGCTAGAGAGACAGGGTGGAGTAACGAGCAGTACTTC. Encoded protein: CSARETGWSNEQYF.

In this sample, this clonotype turned up a few times. V gene TRBV20-1 combines with J gene TRBJ2-1, with D hard to call. CDR1 DFQATT and CDR2 SNEGSKA come from the germline V gene (reference sequence). Trimming left V 0 bases short and J 0 bases short, with 12 bases between. The CDR3 runs 16 residues. The CDR3 sequence is CSAREPRRLSYNEQFF. CDR3 sequence (DNA): TGCAGTGCTAGAGAACCCCGACGCCTCTCCTACAATGAGCAGTTCTTC.

The chain is built from TRBV7-9 and TRBJ2-7, with 8 bases that match TRBD1. The CDR3 runs 14 residues. CDR1 and CDR2 (germline): SEHNR, FQNEAQ (reference sequence). Unmatched junction bases numbered 5, after V lost 5 bases and J lost 2 bases. The chain's CDR3 is CASSPKTGAYEQYF. CDR3 sequence (DNA): TGTGCCAGCAGCCCTAAGACAGGGGCCTACGAGCAGTACTTC.

The chain uses TRBV5-5 and TRBJ1-2; D possibly corresponds to TRBD1 (5 bases). In germline, CDR1 is SGHKS, CDR2 YYEKEE (reference sequence). The CDR3 sequence is 15 residues long. The germline V and J ends were trimmed by 4 bases and 3 bases, with 16 bases remaining between them. The CDR3 nucleotides read TGTGCCAGCAGCCCTCGCGCAGGGTTGGACTATGGCTACACCTTC. It is translated as CASSPRAGLDYGYTF.

This clonotype was found a few times. DNA for the CDR3: TGTGCCACCAGCAGAGATTATACGGAGGTTCGGACTAGCGGGCAGGGGGTTGAGTTCTTC. As protein: CATSRDYTEVRTSGQGVEFF. V gene TRBV15 combines with J gene TRBJ2-1; 11 bases are shared with TRBD2. Germline CDR1 and CDR2: LNHNV and YYDKDF (reference sequence). The length of the CDR3 is 20 residues. The J segment lost 14 bases and the V segment lost 0 bases, leaving 24 bases of the junction unmatched.

The chain couples TRBV7-3 to TRBJ2-7, with TRBD2 matching 9 bases. This CDR3 is built from 14 residues. Germline V gene sequence: CDR1 SGHTA, CDR2 FQGTGA. Losses at the gene ends were 4 bases for V and 2 bases for J; bases not matched to a gene: 3. CDR3 DNA sequence: TGTGCCAGCAGCTCGCGGGAGGGTCCCTACGAGCAGTACTTC. Translated, it gives CASSSREGPYEQYF.

The chain employs TRBV25-1 and TRBJ1-2; tentative D call: TRBD1 (5 bases). Trimming shortened V by 1 base and J by 6 bases, and 9 bases separated the two germline ends. The CDR3 runs to 13 residues. CDR1 is MGHDK and CDR2 is SYGVNS in the germline V gene. The CDR3, as DNA: TGTGCCAGCAGTGAATGGGGCGACGATGGCTACACCTTC. Encoded protein: CASSEWGDDGYTF.

The V and J genes are TRBV11-2 and TRBJ1-5; TRBD1 matches 7 bases. Per germline, CDR1 SGHAT and CDR2 FQNNGV. Unmatched junction bases numbered 9, after V lost 3 bases and J lost 7 bases. The CDR3 has 15 residues. CDR3 in amino acids: CASSLGTGVGQPQHF. CDR3 nucleotides: TGTGCCAGCAGCTTGGGTACAGGGGTAGGGCAGCCCCAGCATTTT.